The rows below give T cell receptor beta chains drawn from one sample of a study of early T cells in non-severe SARS-CoV-2 infection. TCRdb fed the 5' RACE reads into MiXCR, producing one record per CDR3 protein. This sample has tens of thousands of distinct CDR3 sequences, with 5.6% found just once. Sequencing was carried out using whole blood. The receptors stem from an adult who was a healthcare worker with PCR-confirmed SARS-CoV-2 infection or an uninfected control (not recorded which). Both conserved end residues are part of each CDR3. The D gene is left open where the match is weak. The size of a clone is reported for some rows only, either as once, few or many, or as a class for expanded clones.

d_call clone_size j_call v_call cdr3_nt cdr3_aa
- few TRBJ2-7 TRBV6-2/TRBV6-3 TGTGCCAGCAGTTACGGAGGGAACTCCTACGAGCAGTACTTC CASSYGGNSYEQYF
TRBD1 many TRBJ1-2 TRBV20-1 TGCAGTGCTAGAGCTATAGCCGGACAGGGCGAGAACTATGGCTACACCTTC CSARAIAGQGENYGYTF
TRBD2 many TRBJ2-3 TRBV12-3/TRBV12-4 TGTGCCAGCAGTTTAGGGCGGGGGGGCTTTTTCACAGATACGCAGTATTTT CASSLGRGGFFTDTQYF
TRBD1 many TRBJ2-5 TRBV20-1 TGCAGTGCCCCGAGGACAGGGAGGCAAGAGACCCAGTACTTC CSAPRTGRQETQYF
- - TRBJ1-1 TRBV25-1 TGTGCCAGCAGTGATCCAGGGACGAGCACTGAAGCTTTCTTT CASSDPGTSTEAFF
- many TRBJ2-5 TRBV30 TGTGCCTGGAGTCGGCGAGAACAAGAGACCCAGTACTTC CAWSRREQETQYF
- many TRBJ2-7 TRBV18 TGTGCCAGCTCGGACGGAGCCTACGAGCAGTACTTC CASSDGAYEQYF
- many TRBJ2-7 TRBV28 TGTGCCAGCAGCCCCTACCCAGATTCCTACGAGCAGTACTTC CASSPYPDSYEQYF
- - TRBJ2-3 TRBV7-9 TGTGCCAGCAGCTTGGGGAGAGGCACAGATACGCAGTATTTT CASSLGRGTDTQYF
- many TRBJ2-1 TRBV18 TGTGCCAGCTCACCACGATCAACAGGGACGGGCAATGAGCAGTTCTTC CASSPRSTGTGNEQFF
TRBD1 few TRBJ1-2 TRBV30 TGTGCCTGGAGCGGCCCGAGGGGGCTTGACTATGGCTACACCTTC CAWSGPRGLDYGYTF
- many TRBJ1-1 TRBV6-6 TGTGCCAGCAGTTATCTGACAGCGAACACTGAAGCTTTCTTT CASSYLTANTEAFF
TRBD1 many TRBJ2-2 TRBV2 TGTGCCAGCAACCGGGACAGACAGACCGGGGAGCTGTTTTTT CASNRDRQTGELFF
TRBD1 many TRBJ1-2 TRBV13 TGTGCCAGCAGCTTTGGGACAGGGGATGGCTACACCTTC CASSFGTGDGYTF
TRBD1 many TRBJ1-1 TRBV30 TGTGCCTGGGATACCGAACAGGGGAATTCTGAAGCTTTCTTT CAWDTEQGNSEAFF
TRBD1 many TRBJ2-2 TRBV19 TGTGCCAGTACGGACAGGCTTGCGAACACCGGGGAGCTGTTTTTT CASTDRLANTGELFF
- many TRBJ2-2 TRBV2 TGTGCCAGCAGTCGAAGGGAAGACCTCACCGGGGAGCTGTTTTTT CASSRREDLTGELFF
- few TRBJ1-2 TRBV6-5 TGTGCCAGCAGTCCTCAGTCTTGGGGGGAACTTGGCTACACCTTC CASSPQSWGELGYTF
- many TRBJ2-1 TRBV7-6 TGTGCCAGCAGCTTATCAGTACATGAGCAGTTCTTC CASSLSVHEQFF
- few TRBJ1-2 TRBV4-3 TGCGCCAGCAGCCAAGGGCTGTTCGACTATGGCTACACCTTC CASSQGLFDYGYTF
- many TRBJ1-5 TRBV19 TGTGCCAGTAGTAAGGTCGGCAGGGGACGTGAACAGCCCCAGCATTTT CASSKVGRGREQPQHF
TRBD1 - TRBJ2-5 TRBV5-1 TGCGCCAGCAGTAATGAGGGGGCAGAGACCCAGTACTTC CASSNEGAETQYF
- many TRBJ1-3 TRBV5-6 TGTGCCAGCAGCTTCCCAGTCACGAACACCATATATTTT CASSFPVTNTIYF
- many TRBJ2-3 TRBV11-2 TGTGCCAGCAGTCTGGGAATACAGCGGGCAGCTACGCAGTATTTT CASSLGIQRAATQYF
TRBD1 few TRBJ1-2 TRBV7-2 TGTGCCAGCACCCCCCAGGGGCAGGGGGTCATGAATGGCTACACCTTC CASTPQGQGVMNGYTF
TRBD2 many TRBJ2-1 TRBV7-2 TGTGCCAGCACCCGACTAGCGGAGAGTGAGCAGTTCTTC CASTRLAESEQFF
- few TRBJ1-4 TRBV5-4 TGTGCCATGGGACATTTTAATGAAAAACTGTTTTTT CAMGHFNEKLFF
- many TRBJ1-3 TRBV12-3/TRBV12-4 TGTGCCAGCAACAAGACCCTCTCTGGAAACACCATATATTTT CASNKTLSGNTIYF
TRBD1 many TRBJ2-2 TRBV7-2 TGTGCCAGCAGCTCCCGGACAGGGGGCGTTGGGACCGGGGAGCTGTTTTTT CASSSRTGGVGTGELFF
TRBD1 many TRBJ2-3 TRBV11-2 TGTGCCAGCAGCTTAAGGACAGGGGGCGGCACAGATACGCAGTATTTT CASSLRTGGGTDTQYF
TRBD1 many TRBJ2-7 TRBV20-1 TGCAGTGCTTCTAAGGACAGGCCGACCTACGAGCAGTACTTC CSASKDRPTYEQYF
TRBD1 many TRBJ1-2 TRBV2 TGTGCCAGCAGTGAGGGACAGACGCCCTATGGCTACACCTTC CASSEGQTPYGYTF
TRBD2 many TRBJ2-2 TRBV9 TGTGCCAGCAGCGTTCTAGCGGGAGACACCGGGGAGCTGTTTTTT CASSVLAGDTGELFF
TRBD2 many TRBJ2-7 TRBV19 TGTGCCAGTAGTATCGGGCTAGCGGGAGCCTACGAGCAGTACTTC CASSIGLAGAYEQYF
- many TRBJ1-4 TRBV7-2 TGTGCCAGCAGCCGGGACGGTCGAGGGGAAAAACTGTTTTTT CASSRDGRGEKLFF
- many TRBJ2-1 TRBV5-1 TGCGCCAGCAGCCGTGACAACTACAATGAGCAGTTCTTC CASSRDNYNEQFF
TRBD1 many TRBJ2-3 TRBV11-2 TGTGCCAGCAGCCTCGGACAGGGTCTAAGCACAGATACGCAGTATTTT CASSLGQGLSTDTQYF